This note documents a single TCR beta chain sequence. Its specificity is unknown. V trimming: 5 bases; J trimming: 11 bases; junction bases outside the gene matches: 10. CDR1 is SGHDN, CDR2 FVKESK, per germline. This CDR3 is built from 13 residues. This sample is drawn from a study of persistence of HIV-infected CD4 T cells. As for the study in general: Two participants gave one leukapheresis sample; others gave up to about 180 mL blood repeatedly. General study findings and limits: TCRbeta richness was lower in CMV- and Gag-responding cells than in anti-CD3/anti-CD28-responding cells.

The stimulus was an HIV-1 Gag 15-mer peptide pool, roughly 1 ug/peptide/mL. CD4+ T cells upregulating both CD40 ligand and CD69 were sorted as responding cells. These HIV-1-infected adults initiated suppressive ART in chronic infection. Plasma HIV-1 RNA stayed below 50 copies/mL for at least 4 years. The immunoSEQ assay was version 4, run in survey mode. Only in-frame clones appear in the TCRdb table, and some are missing; sequencing was by immunoSEQ multiplex PCR. This sample has tens of thousands of clones; approximately 70% occur once, and the top ten carry more than 1.3%. The sample here was CD4+ T cells sorted from PBMCs after approximately 20-hour stimulation, taken from a patient who received antiretroviral therapy. The chain couples TRBV14 to TRBJ1-1; TRBD1 matches 8 bases. The receptor comes from an adult man with HIV who was CMV-seropositive. CDR3 region: CASSSLGTGMAFF. The CDR3, as DNA: TGTGCCAGCAGCTCCTTAGGGACAGGAATGGCTTTCTTT. Full variable domain (missing parts from reference TRBV14 and TRBJ1-1): EAGVTQFPSHSVIEKGQTVTLRCDPISGHDNLYWYRRVMGKEIKFLLHFVKESKQDESGMPNNRFLAERTGGTYSTLKVQPAELEDSGVYFCASSSLGTGMAFFGQGTRLTVV.